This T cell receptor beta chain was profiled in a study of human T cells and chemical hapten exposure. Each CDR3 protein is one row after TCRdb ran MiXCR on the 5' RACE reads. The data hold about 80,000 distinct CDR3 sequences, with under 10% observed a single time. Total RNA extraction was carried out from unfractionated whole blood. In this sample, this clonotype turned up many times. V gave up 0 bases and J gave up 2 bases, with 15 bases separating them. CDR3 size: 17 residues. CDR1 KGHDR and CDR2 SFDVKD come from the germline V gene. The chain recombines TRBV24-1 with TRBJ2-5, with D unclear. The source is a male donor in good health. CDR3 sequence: CATSDLLSVLDQETQYF. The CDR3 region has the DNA TGTGCCACCAGTGATTTGTTATCGGTGCTAGATCAAGAGACCCAGTACTTC.